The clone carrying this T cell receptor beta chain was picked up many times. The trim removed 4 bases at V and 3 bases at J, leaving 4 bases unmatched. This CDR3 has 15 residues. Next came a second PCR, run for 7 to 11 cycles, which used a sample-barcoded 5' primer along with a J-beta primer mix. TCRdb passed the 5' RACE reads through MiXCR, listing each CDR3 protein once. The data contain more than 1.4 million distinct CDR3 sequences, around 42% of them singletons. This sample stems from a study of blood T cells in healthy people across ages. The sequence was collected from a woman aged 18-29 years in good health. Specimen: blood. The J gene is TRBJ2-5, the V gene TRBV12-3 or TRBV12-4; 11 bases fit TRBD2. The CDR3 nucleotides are TGTGCCAGCAGTTCCCGACTAGCGGGGAAAGAGACCCAGTACTTC. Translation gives CASSSRLAGKETQYF.